Each of the 7 T cell receptor beta chains below was sequenced from the same sample in a study of T cells expressing NK-cell markers. Using the 5' RACE reads, TCRdb records one entry per CDR3 protein without DNA. Its table lists about 260,000 distinct CDR3 sequences. Sequencing was carried out using blood T cells: a sorted CD56 or NKG2C T cell subset, CD4+ or CD8+ T cells, or bulk PBMC T cells (not recorded which). The receptors here all came from a man between 18 and 29 years old in good health.

The rearrangement links TRBV28 to TRBJ2-7. CDR3 size: 14 residues. CDR1 MDHEN and CDR2 SYDVKM come from the germline V gene. CDR3 region: CASSTGRPSYEQYF.

The V gene is TRBV3-1, the J gene TRBJ2-5; TCRdb's D gene call, TRBD2, goes unchecked for lack of DNA. This CDR3 has 18 amino acids. Germline V gene sequence: CDR1 LGHDT, CDR2 YNNKEL (reference sequence). CDR3 sequence reads: CASSQGLAGGPSVATQYF.

J is TRBJ1-1 and V is TRBV19; TCRdb picks TRBD1, but there is no DNA to check that call. The CDR3 extends over 18 amino acids. CDR1 is LNHDA and CDR2 is SQIVND in the germline V gene (reference sequence). CDR3 protein: CASSTHRGRTRRNTEAFF. Using reference TRBV19 and TRBJ1-1 for the parts outside the CDR3, the full variable domain is DGGITQSPKYLFRKEGQNVTLSCEQNLNHDAMYWYRQDPGQGLRLIYYSQIVNDFQKGDIAEGYSVSREKKESFPLTVTSAQKNPTAFYLCASSTHRGRTRRNTEAFFGQGTRLTVV.

V usage is TRBV20-1 and J usage is TRBJ1-4; TCRdb returns TRBD1, unconfirmable since there is no DNA. This CDR3 contains 15 residues. Germline V lookup: CDR1 DFQATT, CDR2 SNEGSKA (reference sequence). This chain's CDR3 is CSARAQGQRNEKLFF.

The CDR3 loop is CASSPPKGIGGYTF. This chain connects TRBV18 to TRBJ1-2. Germline-derived CDR1 and CDR2 are KGHSH and LQKENI. This CDR3 is 14 amino acids long.

This CDR3 is CSARSDRGSVETQYF. The V call is TRBV20-1, the J call TRBJ2-5; TCRdb's D call of TRBD1 is untestable without DNA. The length of the CDR3 is 15 residues. Germline assignment: CDR1 DFQATT and CDR2 SNEGSKA (reference sequence).

This chain joins TRBV3-1 and TRBJ1-2; TCRdb reports TRBD1, a call that lacks DNA to check it against. There are 14 residues in the CDR3. Germline V CDR1 and CDR2: LGHDT, YNNKEL (reference sequence). CDR3: CASSQGGQGNGYTF.